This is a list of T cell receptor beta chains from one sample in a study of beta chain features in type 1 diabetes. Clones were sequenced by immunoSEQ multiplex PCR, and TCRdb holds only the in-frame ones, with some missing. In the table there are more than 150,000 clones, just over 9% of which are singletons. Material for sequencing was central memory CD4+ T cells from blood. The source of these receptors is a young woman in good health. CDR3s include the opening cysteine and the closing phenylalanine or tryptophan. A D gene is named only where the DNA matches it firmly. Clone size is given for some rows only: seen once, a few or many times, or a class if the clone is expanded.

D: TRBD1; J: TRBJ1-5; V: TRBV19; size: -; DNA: TGTGCCAGTACCACCCCCGGGACAGGGAATTATCAGCCCCAGCATTTT; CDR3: CASTTPGTGNYQPQHF
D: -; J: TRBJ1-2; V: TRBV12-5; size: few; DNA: TGTGCTAGTGGCGTACAGACAGACTATGGCTACACCTTC; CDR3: CASGVQTDYGYTF
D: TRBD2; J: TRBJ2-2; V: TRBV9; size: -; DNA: TGTGCCAGCAGCCCCCGGGGAGGGGCGTCCGGGGAGCTGTTTTTT; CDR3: CASSPRGGASGELFF
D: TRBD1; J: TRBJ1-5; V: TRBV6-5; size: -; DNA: TGTGCCAGCAGTGACACAGGGGAAGTACAGCCCCAGCATTTT; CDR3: CASSDTGEVQPQHF
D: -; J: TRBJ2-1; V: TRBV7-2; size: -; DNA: TGTGCCAGCAGCTTGAACTCCTACAGGGACGGCGAGCAGTTCTTC; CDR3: CASSLNSYRDGEQFF
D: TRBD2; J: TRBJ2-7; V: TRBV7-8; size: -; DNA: TGTGCCAGCAGCCCCGAACTAGCGGGCGGGGTAGGCGAGCAGTACTTC; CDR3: CASSPELAGGVGEQYF
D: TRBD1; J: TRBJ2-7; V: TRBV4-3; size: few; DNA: TGCGCCAGCAGCCAAGATTCGCTAAGGACAGGTTCGGGGCAGTACTTC; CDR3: CASSQDSLRTGSGQYF
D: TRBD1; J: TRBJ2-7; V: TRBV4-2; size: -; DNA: TGTGCCAGCAGCCAGGCCAGACAGGGGGACTACGAGCAGTACTTC; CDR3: CASSQARQGDYEQYF
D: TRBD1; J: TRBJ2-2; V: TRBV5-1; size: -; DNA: TGCGCCAGCAGCTTGCTCGGACAGGGGCCGAACACCGGGGAGCTGTTTTTT; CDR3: CASSLLGQGPNTGELFF
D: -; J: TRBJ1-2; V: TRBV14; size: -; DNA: TGTGCCAGCAGCCAGGACACCTATGGCTACACCTTC; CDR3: CASSQDTYGYTF